Included here is one T cell receptor (beta chain) sequence, with context. Its target is unknown. Germline V CDR1 and CDR2: SGHRS, YFSETQ. CDR3 size: 14 residues. V lost 2 bases, J lost 7 bases, and 12 bases lay in between. This sample is drawn from a study of beta chain features in type 1 diabetes. Points from the study as a whole: The study found moderately but significantly shorter TCRB CDR3s in all four CD4+ subsets of Type 1 diabetes patients.

The sequenced template was cDNA made from the entire isolated RNA. Assay: immunoSEQ multiplex PCR; the TCRdb copy retains only in-frame clones and omits some. Found here are about 710,000 clones, over 12% of them singletons; the top ten hold approximately 0.042%. The TCR comes from a man aged 18 to 29 with type 1 diabetes. The specimen sequenced was naive CD4+ T cells from blood. V and J are TRBV5-1 and TRBJ2-2; a possible D gene is TRBD1 (6 bases). CDR3 bases: TGCGCCAGCAGCTTACAGGGATTTAGCGGGGAGCTGTTTTTT. Its protein is CASSLQGFSGELFF.